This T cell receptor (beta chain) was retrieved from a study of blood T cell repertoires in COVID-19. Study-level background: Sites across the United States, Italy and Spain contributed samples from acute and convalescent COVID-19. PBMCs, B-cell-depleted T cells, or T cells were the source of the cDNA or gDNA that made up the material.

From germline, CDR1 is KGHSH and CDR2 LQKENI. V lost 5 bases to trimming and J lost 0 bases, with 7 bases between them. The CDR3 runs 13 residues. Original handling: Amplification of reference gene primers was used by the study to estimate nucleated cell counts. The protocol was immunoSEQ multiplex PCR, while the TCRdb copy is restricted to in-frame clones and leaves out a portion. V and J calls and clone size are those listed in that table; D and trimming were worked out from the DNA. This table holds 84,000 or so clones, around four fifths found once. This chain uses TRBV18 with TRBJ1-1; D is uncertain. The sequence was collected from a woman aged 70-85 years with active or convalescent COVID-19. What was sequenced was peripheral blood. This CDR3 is CASSESLNTEAFF. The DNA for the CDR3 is TGTGCCAGCTCAGAGTCCTTGAACACTGAAGCTTTCTTT.